This T cell receptor (beta chain) is from a study of cytomegalovirus exposure and HLA in healthy donors. Study-wide background: Ancestry clustering placed 70% to 85% of some 400 genotyped donors in the Caucasian-associated cluster.

Points on this clone: The antigen is undetermined.

Findings of the study overall: An analysis done earlier found most TCR beta V segments productive about 90% or about 30% of the time. Cytomegalovirus association was listed for approximately 150 TCR beta chains. In a later analysis, several top co-occurrence clusters appeared linked to parvovirus B19, influenza, CMV and Epstein-Barr virus.

Use of 60 Vbeta and 13 Jbeta primers characterized the PCR. The protocol was immunoSEQ multiplex PCR, while the TCRdb copy is restricted to in-frame clones and leaves out a portion. The data contain about 150,000 clones, 70% to 80% of them singletons. CDR1 is LGHNA, CDR2 YSLEER, per germline. The CDR3 runs 17 residues. V shed 4 bases and J 4 bases; nucleotides not matched to a gene: 11. Sequenced input: PBMCs. The TCR sequence derives from a human donor in good health. The chain links TRBV4-3 to TRBJ1-2, with TRBD1 matching over 11 bases. For the CDR3, the DNA is TGCGCCAGCAGCCTAAGGACAGGGGGCGACCGGGGCTATGGCTACACCTTC. As protein: CASSLRTGGDRGYGYTF.